This passage covers 26 T cell receptor beta chains from one sample sequenced in a study of blood T cells in healthy people across ages. Primers used in a second PCR of roughly 6 to 11 cycles were a sample-barcoded 5' primer and a J-beta primer mix. Each CDR3 protein gets one entry after TCRdb re-called the 5' RACE reads with MiXCR. Seen here are hundreds of thousands of distinct CDR3 sequences, around 30% observed once, and the top ten hold roughly 17%. The sequenced sample consisted of blood. These receptors came from a woman of 80 years or more in good health.

This chain links TRBV7-2 with TRBJ2-1; D not resolved. This CDR3 contains 16 residues. V dropped 2 bases and J dropped 7 bases, with 18 bases sitting between them. The germline CDR1 and CDR2 sequences are SGHTA and FQGNSA. The DNA of the CDR3 is TGTGCCAGCAGCTTATGGAACGGGCGCGTCACGAATGAGCAGTTCTTC. Amino acid sequence: CASSLWNGRVTNEQFF.

This clonotype was picked up a small number of times. The genes are TRBV5-1 and TRBJ2-1, with TRBD1 matching 8 bases. The end of the DNA fits TRBJ2-7 better, so the J call may be wrong. The CDR3 spans 15 residues. Per germline, CDR1 SGHRS and CDR2 YFSETQ. The chain's CDR3 is CASRQGQEDYNEQYF. DNA for the CDR3: TGCGCCAGCAGACAGGGACAGGAGGACTACAATGAGCAGTACTTC.

Of note for this clonotype: This sequence may be a read error, since a much larger clone differs from it by one base. The genes are TRBV5-1 and TRBJ2-5; no firm D call. This CDR3 contains 14 residues. Germline CDR1 reads SGHRS; CDR2 reads YFSETQ. For the CDR3, the DNA is TGCGCCGGCAGGAACCCCGGGTCTGGAAAGACCCAGTACTTC. It yields the protein CAGRNPGSGKTQYF.

This chain links TRBV9 with TRBJ2-7; 9 bases are shared with TRBD1. The CDR3 contains 14 residues. With 4 bases clipped from V and 7 bases from J, the junction kept 9 bases outside the gene matches. The germline V gene encodes CDR1 SGDLS and CDR2 YYNGEE. The CDR3 DNA reads TGTGCCAGCAGCTTCGGACAGGGGAACAATGAGCAGTACTTC. Translating gives CASSFGQGNNEQYF.

The V gene is TRBV28, the J gene TRBJ2-7; a possible D gene is TRBD2 (7 bases). This CDR3 contains 14 residues. Deletions cut 6 bases from V and 9 bases from J, with 21 bases between. The germline V gene encodes CDR1 MDHEN and CDR2 SYDVKM. The CDR3 loop is CASRWGGSRSGQYF. CDR3 nucleotides: TGTGCCAGCAGGTGGGGGGGCTCTAGGAGTGGGCAGTACTTC.

The sample holds many counts of this clonotype. The chain carries TRBV11-2 and TRBJ2-7; D is undetermined. The CDR3 contains 15 residues. Trimming removed 2 bases at V and 6 bases at J, with 17 bases between. CDR1 is SGHAT, CDR2 FQNNGV, per germline. The CDR3 here is CASSLSLTARTEQYF. The CDR3 DNA sequence: TGTGCCAGCAGCTTATCGCTCACTGCCAGAACCGAGCAGTACTTC. The full variable domain, rest sourced from reference TRBV11-2 and TRBJ2-7, is EAGVAQSPRYKIIEKRQSVAFWCNPISGHATLYWYQQILGQGPKLLIQFQNNGVVDDSQLPKDRFSAERLKGVDSTLKIQPAKLEDSAVYLCASSLSLTARTEQYFGPGTRLTVT.

Many counts were recorded for this clonotype. This chain joins TRBV6-2 or TRBV6-3 and TRBJ2-5; D gene uncertain. Trimming cost V 2 bases and J 5 bases, with 9 bases left between them. Germline CDR1 reads MNHEY; CDR2 reads SVGEGT. The CDR3 length is 13 residues. The CDR3 reads CASSYPVGETQYF. The CDR3 DNA is TGTGCCAGCAGTTACCCCGTCGGGGAGACCCAGTACTTC.

On this clonotype itself: At one end, the junction sequence differs from germline, possibly due to a read error. The CDR3 protein is CPSSLAFMGQGAWGYTF. Written as DNA, the CDR3 is TGTCCCAGCAGCTTAGCTTTTATGGGACAGGGGGCTTGGGGCTACACCTTC. The chain links TRBV7-8 to TRBJ1-2, with 12 bases lining up with TRBD1. Germline V gene lookup returns CDR1 SGHVS and CDR2 FQNEAQ. The CDR3 is made up of 17 amino acids. The whole variable domain, filled in from reference TRBV7-8 and TRBJ1-2, reads GAGVSQSPRYKVAKRGQDVALRCDPISGHVSLFWYQQALGQGPEFLTYFQNEAQLDKSGLPSDRFFAERPEGSVSTLKIQRTQQEDSAVYLCPSSLAFMGQGAWGYTFGSGTRLTVV.

The chain has TRBV20-1 and TRBJ1-5; tentative D call: TRBD1 (6 bases). Trimming took off 2 bases at V and 3 bases at J, with 14 bases between the two ends. CDR3 length equals 15 residues. From germline, CDR1 is DFQATT and CDR2 SNEGSKA (reference sequence). CDR3 sequence: CSARSPQGFNQPQHF. CDR3 coding DNA: TGCAGTGCTAGAAGCCCACAGGGATTCAATCAGCCCCAGCATTTT.

This clonotype was seen repeatedly, ten times or more. CDR3 coding DNA: TGTGCCAGCAGCTTGGCCCTCTCCAGGGAGATTCGTGGTGAGCAGTTCTTC. This sequence encodes CASSLALSREIRGEQFF. The rearrangement uses TRBV5-5 and TRBJ2-1, with D perhaps assigned TRBD1 or TRBD2 (5 bases each). This CDR3 is 17 amino acids long. Deletions cut 0 bases from V and 9 bases from J, with 22 bases between. Germline CDR1 reads SGHKS; CDR2 reads YYEKEE (reference sequence).

This clonotype has a count of ten or more. The CDR3 spells CASSIGTANYEQYF. CDR3 nucleotide sequence: TGTGCCAGCAGCATCGGGACAGCCAACTACGAGCAGTACTTC. The chain has TRBV7-2 and TRBJ2-7; TRBD1 agrees at 7 bases. Trimming took 5 bases from V and 3 from J; bases not matched to a gene: 7. The CDR3 spans 14 residues. From germline, CDR1 is SGHTA and CDR2 FQGNSA. The full variable domain, with the rest looked up from reference TRBV7-2 and TRBJ2-7, is GAGVSQSPSNKVTEKGKDVELRCDPISGHTALYWYRQSLGQGLEFLIYFQGNSAPDKSGLPSDRFSAERTGGSVSTLTIQRTQQEDSAVYLCASSIGTANYEQYFGPGTRLTVT.

About this clonotype: One base away lies a much larger clone, so this may be a sequencing read error. The V and J genes are TRBV2 and TRBJ2-1; TRBD1 matches 10 bases. The CDR3 runs to 14 residues. Germline CDR1 is SNHLY and CDR2 is FYNNEI. The CDR3 sequence: CVSSWTGGRNEQFF. As DNA, the CDR3 is TGTGTCAGCAGTTGGACAGGGGGAAGGAATGAGCAGTTCTTC.

In regard to this clonotype: This may come from a read error, since a much larger clone is one base off. This chain joins TRBV20-1 and TRBJ2-1, with TRBD1 as a possible D gene (5 bases). Per the germline V gene, CDR1 is DFQATT and CDR2 is SNEGSKA (reference sequence). There are 14 residues in the CDR3. V was cut by 6 bases and J by 6 bases, with 18 bases left in between. As DNA, the CDR3 is TGCAGTGCCCCAGCTGCTCAGGGCTGCAATGAGCAGTTCTTC. It codes for CSAPAAQGCNEQFF.

This clonotype was seen more than once but under ten times. This chain links TRBV6-1 with TRBJ1-4; 7 positions agree with TRBD1. Germline CDR1 and CDR2: MNHNS and SASEGT. The ends lost 7 bases at V and 3 bases at J; junction bases unmatched: 8. This CDR3 is 15 amino acids long. The CDR3 reads CASTLTGTANEKLFF. In DNA form, the CDR3 reads TGTGCCAGCACCCTAACCGGGACAGCTAATGAAAAACTGTTTTTT.

There are many counts of this clonotype. This rearrangement joins TRBV5-5 to TRBJ2-7; D possibly corresponds to TRBD1 (5 bases). CDR1 is SGHKS, CDR2 YYEKEE, per germline (reference sequence). This CDR3 has 16 residues. V lost 4 bases and J lost 6, with 23 bases in between. The DNA for the CDR3 is TGTGCCAGCAGCCATGCGGCGAATAGCCAGGGCCGCGAGCAGTACTTC. Translated, it gives CASSHAANSQGREQYF.

This clonotype was detected many times. The chain joins TRBV20-1 to TRBJ1-2, with TRBD1 matching 7 bases. After removal of 4 bases from V and 8 bases from J, the junction contained 7 bases not matched to a gene. This CDR3 contains 12 residues. In germline, CDR1 is DFQATT, CDR2 SNEGSKA (reference sequence). CDR3 sequence (DNA): TGCAGTGCTACCCGACAGGGAGAGGGCTACACCTTC. This gives the protein CSATRQGEGYTF.

This clonotype was seen just once. At one boundary the junction diverges from the germline segment, which might be a read error. V is TRBV7-9 and J is TRBJ2-7; no clear D gene. CDR1 and CDR2 (germline): SEHNR, FQNEAQ (reference sequence). The CDR3 has 13 residues. This CDR3 is CASSHSQSYGQYF. CDR3 nucleotides: TGTGCTAGCAGTCATAGCCAGTCCTACGGGCAGTACTTC.

The genes are TRBV11-2 and TRBJ2-7; unclear D gene. The CDR3 contains 15 residues. In germline, CDR1 is SGHAT, CDR2 FQNNGV. V lost 0 bases and J 5 bases, leaving 14 bases between the germline ends. CDR3 bases: TGTGCCAGCAGCTTAGATCGAGGAAGGGTCCACGAGCAGTACTTC. This sequence encodes CASSLDRGRVHEQYF.

As to this clonotype: This may be a read error, as it is one base from a much larger clone. The rearrangement joins TRBV10-3 to TRBJ2-5, with D possibly being TRBD1 or TRBD2 (5 bases each). Trimming removed 4 bases at V and 5 bases at J, with 14 bases between. Per germline, CDR1 ENHRY and CDR2 SYGVKD. CDR3 size: 14 residues. The CDR3 sequence is CAISVIGTGETQYF. The CDR3 DNA sequence: TGTGCCATCAGTGTGATAGGGACGGGGGAGACCCAGTACTTC.

This clonotype was observed many times. This chain joins TRBV4-3 and TRBJ2-1; 9 nucleotides line up with TRBD2. Looked up from germline, CDR1 is LGHNA and CDR2 is YSLEER. The CDR3 runs 18 residues. V lost 3 bases, J lost 6 bases, and 15 bases stayed unmatched. This CDR3 is CASSHRKPSGTNFNEQFF. CDR3 sequence (DNA): TGCGCCAGCAGCCACAGGAAGCCTAGCGGGACAAACTTCAATGAGCAGTTCTTC.

At least ten counts were recorded for this clonotype. J is TRBJ1-5 and V is TRBV6-2 or TRBV6-3, with D perhaps matching TRBD1 (5 bases). The V end was cut by 5 bases, the J end by 2 bases, with 13 bases between. This CDR3 region has 15 residues. Germline CDR1 MNHEY, CDR2 SVGEGT. CDR3 protein: CASSGSGGGNQPQHF. DNA of the CDR3: TGTGCCAGCAGTGGCTCGGGGGGGGGCAATCAGCCCCAGCATTTT.

Only a few counts were recorded for this clonotype. This chain links TRBV6-1 with TRBJ1-5; D is unclear. The CDR3 length is 13 residues. V was cut by 2 bases and J by 2 bases, with 4 bases left in between. Germline assignment: CDR1 MNHNS and CDR2 SASEGT. The CDR3 region has the DNA TGTGCCAGCAGTGAACAGGGCAATCAGCCCCAGCATTTT. Translated: CASSEQGNQPQHF.

This clonotype occurred a few times. A much larger clone lies a single base off, so this may be a read error. In DNA, the CDR3 is TGTGCCAGCAGTTTTAGGGCAGATTCGTACAATGAGCAGTACTTC. It yields the protein CASSFRADSYNEQYF. This chain connects TRBV12-3 or TRBV12-4 to TRBJ2-7; D uncertain. The CDR3 consists of 15 residues. V lost 3 bases to trimming and J lost 7 bases, with 19 bases between them.

This sequence joins TRBV27 and TRBJ1-6; possible D gene TRBD1, 5 bases. V lost 5 bases and J lost 10, with 15 bases in between. This CDR3 region has 14 residues. Germline CDR1 and CDR2: MNHEY and SMNVEV (reference sequence). The CDR3 DNA sequence: TGTGCCAGCAGTATCCGGGACCCCGGCTCACCCCTCCACTTT. It specifies CASSIRDPGSPLHF.

This clonotype was seen a few times. This chain uses TRBV7-2 with TRBJ1-2; tentatively, D is TRBD1 (5 bases). The CDR3 runs to 14 residues. The germline gives CDR1 SGHTA, CDR2 FQGNSA. Trimming shortened V by 3 bases and J by 8 bases, and 16 bases separated the two germline ends. The CDR3 nucleotides are TGTGCCAGCAGCTTGGGACCGACTAATGTAGGCTACACCTTC. This sequence encodes CASSLGPTNVGYTF.

The genes are TRBV7-9 and TRBJ2-2; TRBD1 agrees at 7 bases. The CDR3 spans 14 residues. CDR1 SEHNR and CDR2 FQNEAQ come from the germline V gene (reference sequence). Trimming cost V 4 bases and J 5 bases; bases outside gene matches: 4. This chain's CDR3 is CASSSTGSTGELFF. The DNA of the CDR3 is TGTGCCAGCAGCTCGACAGGGAGTACCGGGGAGCTGTTTTTT. Filled out from reference TRBV7-9 and TRBJ2-2, the complete variable domain reads DTGVSQNPRHKITKRGQNVTFRCDPISEHNRLYWYRQTLGQGPEFLTYFQNEAQLEKSRLLSDRFSAERPKGSFSTLEIQRTEQGDSAMYLCASSSTGSTGELFFGEGSRLTVL.